The entry below gives a single T cell receptor beta chain sequence along with its context. This clonotype was recorded at least ten times. It lacks a known antigen. No much larger clone is present one base from it, and per-base qualities are unavailable. Receptor amplification or capture employed RT-PCR. Sequencing instrument: NextSeq 550. Clones were called with MiXCR by TCRdb after fastp trimmed the public reads at Q25, and only in-frame beta chains were retained. Duplicate CDR3 protein sequences are folded into a single record with the most common DNA and genes. This sample gives hundreds of thousands of distinct CDR3 sequences in total; under 20% of them show up just once. The ten largest make up just over 7% of the sample. The source of the sample is a study of patients and donors after allogeneic stem cell transplantation (dated by TCRdb to about 2020). CDR1 and CDR2 were assigned from the germline V gene as SGHAT and FQNNGV. Including cysteine and phenylalanine, the CDR3 has 15 amino acids. The retained sequence is limited to the CDR3, 45 bases, with the frame set at the first base. Trimming takes 6 bases off V and 9 bases off J; junction bases not matched to a gene: 15.

The chain employs TRBV11-2 and TRBJ2-7; 9 central nucleotides agree with TRBD1. Sequencing input: blood, either unsorted or a sorted T cell fraction (not recorded which). This TCR was recovered from a human donor who was either an allogeneic HSCT recipient or a stem cell or donor lymphocyte infusion donor (not recorded which). It is not recorded whose cells these are; they may come from a transplant donor. The base sequence is TGTGCCAGCAGTCCTTCCAGGGGACAGGGTACGAGGCAGTACTTC. This is translated as CASSPSRGQGTRQYF. The CDR3 plus the reference TRBV11-2 and TRBJ2-7 genes for the other parts give the full variable domain: EAGVAQSPRYKIIEKRQSVAFWCNPISGHATLYWYQQILGQGPKLLIQFQNNGVVDDSQLPKDRFSAERLKGVDSTLKIQPAKLEDSAVYLCASSPSRGQGTRQYFGPGTRLTVT.